This T cell receptor (beta chain) was profiled in a study of blood T cells in healthy people across ages. V lost 6 bases, J lost 0 bases, and 7 bases stayed unmatched. The CDR3 is 15 amino acids. CDR1 and CDR2 from the germline V gene are DFQATT and SNEGSKA (reference sequence). It was with a sample-barcoded 5' primer and a J-beta primer mix that a second PCR of roughly 7 to 12 cycles was run. Via MiXCR, TCRdb re-called the 5' RACE reads, giving one row per CDR3 protein. The sample lists about 640,000 distinct CDR3 sequences; approximately 50% were seen once. The chain uses TRBV20-1 and TRBJ2-5; 10 bases fit TRBD2. The source material was blood. The clonotype comes from a man in his sixties in good health. The CDR3 protein is CSAESLAGDQETQYF. The CDR3 DNA sequence: TGCAGTGCCGAGTCGCTAGCGGGAGACCAAGAGACCCAGTACTTC.